This entry lists 22 T cell receptor beta chains sequenced from one sample in a study of cytomegalovirus exposure and HLA in healthy donors. A multiplex PCR was run with 60 Vbeta primers and 13 Jbeta primers. Clones were sequenced by immunoSEQ multiplex PCR, and TCRdb holds only the in-frame ones, with some missing. Of 200,000 to 250,000 clones in the sample, about two thirds are singletons; the top ten hold about 2.8%. Sequencing was performed on PBMCs. Every receptor here comes from a man aged 35 to 55 in good health and CMV-seropositive.

As regards this clone: One end of the junction is discordant with germline, which a read error may explain. This chain links TRBV7-6 with TRBJ2-5; TRBD1 agrees at 8 bases. This CDR3 region has 15 residues. Per germline, CDR1 SGHVS and CDR2 FNYEAQ. CDR3 loop: CASSLRDRGGEIQYF. For the CDR3, the DNA is TGTGCCAGCAGCCTCCGAGACAGGGGAGGAGAGATCCAGTACTTC.

The CDR3 coding sequence is TGTGCCAGCAGTTTAGGCAGGAGGCTCGCCTACGAGCAGTACTTC. Amino acid sequence: CASSLGRRLAYEQYF. The chain combines TRBV27 with TRBJ2-7; a possible D gene is TRBD2 (5 bases). This CDR3 has 15 residues. Deletions cut 2 bases from V and 2 bases from J, with 13 bases between. Per germline, CDR1 MNHEY and CDR2 SMNVEV (reference sequence).

This CDR3 is CATLDSAGVSYEQYF. Written as DNA, the CDR3 is TGTGCCACCCTGGACTCGGCAGGGGTCTCCTACGAGCAGTACTTC. The chain employs TRBV2 and TRBJ2-5; perhaps TRBD1 as D (6 bases). The J call may be incorrect, as the DNA end agrees better with TRBJ2-7. The CDR3 covers 15 residues. Germline V gene data show CDR1 as SNHLY and CDR2 as FYNNEI.

The rearrangement links TRBV2 to TRBJ1-1; D is perhaps TRBD1 (5 bases). The V gene lost 4 bases and the J gene lost 5 bases, with 11 bases spanning the gap. Looked up from germline, CDR1 is SNHLY and CDR2 is FYNNEI. This CDR3 region has 13 residues. CDR3 DNA sequence: TGTGCCAGCAGTGTCATCGGGGGAACTGAAGCTTTCTTT. This gives the protein CASSVIGGTEAFF.

The chain uses TRBV6-6 and TRBJ1-2; 11 bases fit TRBD1. CDR3 size: 14 residues. Germline V lookup: CDR1 MNHNY, CDR2 SVGAGI (reference sequence). After removal of 9 bases from V and 6 bases from J, the junction contained 9 bases not matched to a gene. CDR3 bases: TGTGCCAGTTCGGACAGGGGGCATGTTGATGGCTACACCTTC. Its protein product is CASSDRGHVDGYTF.

The V gene is TRBV5-1, the J gene TRBJ2-2, with 9 bases that match TRBD1. The CDR3 runs to 13 residues. Trimming cost V 5 bases and J 8 bases; bases outside gene matches: 4. Germline V gene lookup returns CDR1 SGHRS and CDR2 YFSETQ. The CDR3 reads CASRDRGSGELFF. The CDR3 nucleotides read TGCGCCAGCAGGGACAGGGGATCTGGGGAGCTGTTTTTT.

The chain joins TRBV6-6 to TRBJ1-4; possible D gene TRBD1, 5 bases. This CDR3 contains 16 residues. CDR1 MNHNY and CDR2 SVGAGI come from the germline V gene (reference sequence). V was clipped by 8 bases and J by 0 bases, with 16 bases between them. CDR3 bases: TGTGCCAGCCAACCAGCATGGGGCGCAACTAATGAAAAACTGTTTTTT. Its translation is CASQPAWGATNEKLFF.

V gene TRBV4-2 combines with J gene TRBJ1-2; 10 bases map to TRBD1. The CDR3 is 13 residues long. From germline, CDR1 is LGHNA and CDR2 YNFKEQ. The V and J ends lost 6 bases and 4 bases, in that order; junction bases with no gene match: 2. The CDR3 here is CASRTGGSYGYTF. CDR3 DNA: TGTGCCAGCAGGACAGGGGGCAGCTATGGCTACACCTTC.

V usage is TRBV7-9 and J usage is TRBJ2-3, with 7 bases fitting TRBD1. Trimming removed 7 bases from V and 5 bases from J; junction bases left unmatched: 9. This CDR3 has 14 amino acids. The germline CDR1 and CDR2 sequences are SEHNR and FQNEAQ (reference sequence). The CDR3 nucleotides read TGTGCCAGCACCCGGGGACAGCTAGGAGATACGCAGTATTTT. Encoded protein: CASTRGQLGDTQYF.

V gene TRBV5-6 combines with J gene TRBJ2-1, with 9 bases aligning to TRBD1. This CDR3 is built from 16 residues. J lost 5 bases, V lost 3 bases, and 9 bases had no gene match. The germline CDR1 and CDR2 sequences are SGHDT and YYEEEE. In DNA form, the CDR3 reads TGTGCCAGCAGCTCGGACACAGGGGGCTGGAACAATGAGCAGTTCTTC. This sequence encodes CASSSDTGGWNNEQFF.

The chain joins TRBV7-9 to TRBJ2-7; D is possibly TRBD2 (6 bases). CDR1 is SEHNR, CDR2 FQNEAQ, per germline (reference sequence). V dropped 4 bases and J dropped 5 bases, with 12 bases sitting between them. The CDR3 sequence is 13 residues long. CDR3 nucleotide sequence: TGTGCCAGCAGCTCGGGGGTAGGTGACGAGCAGTACTTC. It specifies CASSSGVGDEQYF.

The V call is TRBV5-1, the J call TRBJ1-2; 7 bases fit TRBD1. The CDR3 has 14 amino acids. In germline, CDR1 is SGHRS, CDR2 YFSETQ. The junction had 7 bases not matched to a gene; V was cut back by 4 bases and J by 4 bases. The CDR3 spells CASSRDREVYGYTF. The CDR3 nucleotides read TGCGCCAGCAGCCGAGACAGGGAGGTCTATGGCTACACCTTC.

This clone was detected only once. This chain uses TRBV10-3 with TRBJ2-6, with 7 bases identical to TRBD2. This CDR3 region has 17 residues. Trimming at V came to 6 bases and at J to 0 bases, leaving 8 bases not matched to a gene. From germline, CDR1 is ENHRY and CDR2 SYGVKD. CDR3 amino acids: CAIRPGGGFSGANVLTF. The CDR3 DNA is TGTGCCATCAGGCCTGGGGGGGGTTTCTCTGGGGCCAACGTCCTGACTTTC.

The genes are TRBV11-1 and TRBJ2-3; 7 bases map to TRBD1. Germline CDR1 reads SGHAT; CDR2 reads FQDESV (reference sequence). Trimming at V came to 5 bases and at J to 0 bases, leaving 14 bases not matched to a gene. The CDR3 runs 18 residues. CDR3 sequence (DNA): TGTGCCAGCAGCCAGGGGGATGGGCTAAAGACTAGCACAGATACGCAGTATTTT. Its protein is CASSQGDGLKTSTDTQYF.

Note on this clone: One end of the junction varies from germline; a read error may be responsible. This specimen includes other DNA sequences encoding the same CDR3. This chain uses TRBV2 with TRBJ1-1; 7 bases are shared with TRBD1. The CDR3 spans 14 residues. Per the germline V gene, CDR1 is SNHLY and CDR2 is FYNNEI. CDR3 in amino acids: CASSWDRLNTEAFF. The CDR3 region has the DNA TGTGCCAGCAGCTGGGACAGATTGAACACCGAAGCTTTCTTT.

This chain links TRBV5-4 with TRBJ2-1; 7 nucleotides agree with TRBD2. Germline CDR1 and CDR2: SGHNT and YYREEE (reference sequence). The ends lost 0 bases at V and 5 bases at J; junction bases unmatched: 2. This CDR3 contains 14 residues. The CDR3 DNA reads as TGTGCCAGCAGCTTGGGGACTAGAGACAATGAGCAGTTCTTC. Translated, it gives CASSLGTRDNEQFF.

This clone was found a few times. The J gene is TRBJ1-1, the V gene TRBV2; D is unresolved. CDR1 is SNHLY, CDR2 FYNNEI, per germline. V was cut by 10 bases and J by 8 bases, with 17 bases left in between. This CDR3 region has 12 residues. The CDR3 coding sequence is TGTGCCACCACCGCGGATTCCCGGGAAGCTTTCTTT. This encodes CATTADSREAFF.

The chain links TRBV29-1 to TRBJ2-1, with D perhaps matching TRBD2 (6 bases). The germline V gene has CDR1 SQVTM and CDR2 ANQGSEA. The CDR3 runs 10 residues. Trimming took off 7 bases at V and 7 bases at J, with 8 bases between the two ends. CDR3 residues: CSGAGNEQFF. The CDR3 DNA sequence: TGCAGCGGTGCGGGGAATGAGCAGTTCTTC.

CDR3 nucleotides: TGTGCCACCATCGAAAATGGACAGGAGACATATGGCTACACCTTC. It codes for CATIENGQETYGYTF. This chain connects TRBV28 to TRBJ1-2, with 7 bases that match TRBD1. Germline CDR1 MDHEN, CDR2 SYDVKM. Trimming cost V 10 bases and J 5 bases; bases outside gene matches: 16. The CDR3 totals 15 residues.

CDR3 DNA: TGTGCCAGCAGCCCAGGGGACAGGGATGAAAAACTGTTTTTT. Translated: CASSPGDRDEKLFF. This chain uses TRBV5-5 with TRBJ1-4, with TRBD1 matching 9 bases. V shed 4 bases and J 6 bases; nucleotides not matched to a gene: 4. Germline values: CDR1 SGHKS, CDR2 YYEKEE (reference sequence). The length of the CDR3 is 14 residues.

This clone was recorded a few times. The CDR3 loop is CASSFGGGAQETQYF. In nucleotides, the CDR3 is TGTGCCAGCAGCTTTGGGGGCGGAGCCCAGGAGACCCAGTACTTC. This chain links TRBV11-3 with TRBJ2-5; tentative D call: TRBD1 (6 bases). V gave up 3 bases and J gave up 5 bases, with 16 bases separating them. The germline CDR1 and CDR2 sequences are SGHNT and YENEEA. The CDR3 is 15 residues long.

This rearrangement joins TRBV28 to TRBJ1-2; possibly TRBD1 for D (6 bases). The CDR3 is made up of 15 amino acids. Germline V gene sequence: CDR1 MDHEN, CDR2 SYDVKM. V lost 7 bases, J lost 4 bases, and 19 bases lay in between. The CDR3 bases are TGTGCCAGCACCCCTCCGACAGGACAAGCCTATGGCTACACCTTC. Its translation: CASTPPTGQAYGYTF.